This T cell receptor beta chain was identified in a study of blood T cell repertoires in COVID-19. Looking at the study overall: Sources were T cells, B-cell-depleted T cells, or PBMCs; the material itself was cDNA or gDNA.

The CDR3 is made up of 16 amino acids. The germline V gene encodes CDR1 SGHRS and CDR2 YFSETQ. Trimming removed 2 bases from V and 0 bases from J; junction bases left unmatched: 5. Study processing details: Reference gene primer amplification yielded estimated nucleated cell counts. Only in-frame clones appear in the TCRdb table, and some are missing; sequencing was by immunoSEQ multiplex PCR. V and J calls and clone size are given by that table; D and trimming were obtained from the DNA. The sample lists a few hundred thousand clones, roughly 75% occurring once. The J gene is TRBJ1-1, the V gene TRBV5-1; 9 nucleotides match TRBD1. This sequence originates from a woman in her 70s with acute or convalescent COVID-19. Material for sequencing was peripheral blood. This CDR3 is CASSLSGTGLNTEAFF. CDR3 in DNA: TGCGCCAGCAGCTTATCCGGGACAGGGTTGAACACTGAAGCTTTCTTT.